The T cell receptor (beta chain) under discussion was sequenced for a study of blood T cell repertoires in COVID-19. Turning to the study itself: The United States, Italy and Spain provided the acute and convalescent COVID-19 samples. Nucleic acid was either cDNA or gDNA, and it came from T cells, B-cell-depleted T cells, or PBMCs.

The CDR3 has 15 residues. V lost 7 bases and J lost 4; bases outside the gene matches: 12. Looked up from germline, CDR1 is SGHTA and CDR2 is FQGNSA. Per the original methods: Amplification with reference gene primers provided the estimates of nucleated cell counts. TCRdb's table, derived via immunoSEQ multiplex PCR, lists solely in-frame clones and lacks some. V and J calls and clone size come straight from that table; D and trimming were deduced from the DNA. The profile covers about 120,000 clones, with approximately 80% appearing a single time and 7.5% taken by the ten largest. The V and J genes are TRBV7-2 and TRBJ2-5, with TRBD2 identical over 7 bases. The sample taken for sequencing was peripheral blood. This TCR was sampled from a man in his 70s with active or convalescent COVID-19. In nucleotides, the CDR3 is TGTGCCAGCACCCGAACAGGAGGCGGGGGAGAGACCCAGTACTTC. Encoded protein: CASTRTGGGGETQYF.